This T cell receptor (beta chain) was found in a study of cytomegalovirus exposure and HLA in healthy donors. Study-wide results and limits: Sequencing depth across donors, presence/absence analyses assumed, was roughly uniform. For TCR beta chains, V- and J-gene trimming was later linked to a missense DCLRE1C variant.

Germline CDR1 and CDR2: ENHRY and SYGVKD. With V trimmed by 0 bases and J by 4 bases, 6 bases remained unmatched. The CDR3 runs to 17 residues. Concerning this clone itself: Its antigen is unknown.

Primers for the PCR totalled 60 Vbeta and 13 Jbeta. Assay: immunoSEQ multiplex PCR; the TCRdb copy retains only in-frame clones and omits some. This table has about 70,000 clones, about nine tenths appearing once. The sequence was obtained from a woman under 40 in good health and CMV-seronegative. Sequences were obtained from PBMCs. The chain has TRBV10-3 and TRBJ2-7, with TRBD2 matching over 13 bases. Here the CDR3 DNA reads TGTGCCATCAGTGAGTCGAGGACTAGCGGGAGTAAATACGAGCAGTACTTC. This sequence encodes CAISESRTSGSKYEQYF.